The 24 T cell receptor beta chains given below trace back to one sample, sequenced in a study of early T cells in non-severe SARS-CoV-2 infection (TCRdb year 2021). Receptors were amplified or captured by 5' RACE. The reads were generated on a NextSeq 500. TCRdb cleaned the public reads at Q25 with fastp, built clones with MiXCR and kept in-frame beta chains. Each CDR3 protein gets just one entry, which takes the most common genes and DNA from the rows behind it. A total of under 45,000 distinct CDR3 sequences appear in this sample, roughly 6.8% of them only once. The top ten constitute about 25% of the sample. The sample here was whole blood, taken at baseline. The receptors here all came from an adult who was a healthcare worker with PCR-confirmed SARS-CoV-2 infection or an uninfected control (not recorded which).

Many counts were recorded for this clonotype. This chain uses TRBV5-1 with TRBJ2-2; D gene unclear. Between the trimmed V and J ends, which lost 3 bases and 3 bases, there was a span of 9 bases. CDR1 SGHRS and CDR2 YFSETQ come from the germline V gene. The CDR3 loop spans 14 amino acids. The CDR3: CASSSKGDTGELFF. The CDR3 DNA is TGCGCCAGCAGCTCTAAGGGCGACACCGGGGAGCTGTTTTTT.

In this sample, this clonotype is medium-sized. V and J are TRBV11-2 and TRBJ1-2, with a weak D call TRBD1 (5 bases). The CDR3 is 13 amino acids. CDR1 is SGHAT, CDR2 FQNNGV, per germline. The V gene lost 4 bases and the J gene lost 6 bases, with 12 bases spanning the gap. CDR3 in DNA: TGTGCCAGCAGCTCAGGGAGGGTGAATGGCTACACCTTC. Its translation: CASSSGRVNGYTF. The variable domain in full, completed from reference TRBV11-2 and TRBJ1-2, reads EAGVAQSPRYKIIEKRQSVAFWCNPISGHATLYWYQQILGQGPKLLIQFQNNGVVDDSQLPKDRFSAERLKGVDSTLKIQPAKLEDSAVYLCASSSGRVNGYTFGSGTRLTVV.

V gene TRBV11-2 combines with J gene TRBJ2-3, with D uncertain. The CDR3 contains 12 residues. V gave up 10 bases and J gave up 8 bases, with 16 bases separating them. Per germline, CDR1 SGHAT and CDR2 FQNNGV. In nucleotides, the CDR3 is TGTGCCACTGATCACCGCATGAGTACGCAGTATTTT. This encodes CATDHRMSTQYF.

Many counts were recorded for this clonotype. This sequence joins TRBV5-1 and TRBJ2-3; TRBD2 matches 10 bases. The CDR3 has 15 residues. Germline trimming cut 7 bases from V and 3 bases from J; bases unmatched to any gene: 8. Germline V CDR1 and CDR2: SGHRS, YFSETQ. CDR3 in amino acids: CASGTSVSTTDTQYF. CDR3 nucleotide sequence: TGCGCCAGCGGGACTAGCGTATCCACAACAGATACGCAGTATTTT.

This clonotype was counted ten times or more. V usage is TRBV14 and J usage is TRBJ2-7, with D unresolved. Between the trimmed V and J ends, which lost 6 bases and 2 bases, there was a span of 14 bases. The length of the CDR3 is 14 residues. Germline V gives CDR1 SGHDN, CDR2 FVKESK. The CDR3 here is CASSFLGKTYEQYF. As DNA, the CDR3 is TGTGCCAGCAGTTTTCTGGGGAAAACCTACGAGCAGTACTTC.

This clonotype was counted many times. This rearrangement joins TRBV20-1 to TRBJ1-5; D uncertain. Germline loops: CDR1 DFQATT, CDR2 SNEGSKA (reference sequence). Trimming pared 6 bases from V and 0 bases from J, leaving 6 bases between. CDR3 size: 12 residues. Here the CDR3 reads CSALNSNQPQHF. As DNA, the CDR3 is TGCAGTGCCCTTAATAGCAATCAGCCCCAGCATTTT.

The chain combines TRBV15 with TRBJ1-1, with D possibly TRBD1 on 5 matching bases. CDR1 and CDR2 (germline): LNHNV, YYDKDF (reference sequence). V shed 0 bases and J shed 5 bases, with 7 bases lying between them. CDR3 length equals 13 residues. The DNA for the CDR3 is TGTGCCACCAGCAGAGAAGCAGGGACTGAAGCTTTCTTT. Translation: CATSREAGTEAFF.

The chain couples TRBV9 to TRBJ2-4, with D possibly TRBD1 on 5 matching bases. CDR1 is SGDLS, CDR2 YYNGEE, per germline. The CDR3 extends over 14 amino acids. V lost 7 bases and J 7 bases, leaving 18 bases between the germline ends. The CDR3 loop is CASATGPDGNIQYF. CDR3 bases: TGTGCCAGCGCAACAGGACCGGACGGGAACATTCAGTACTTC.

The sample holds many counts of this clonotype. The chain couples TRBV24-1 to TRBJ2-7; the D call may be TRBD1 or TRBD2 (7 bases each). The CDR3 has 16 amino acids. Trimming took 4 bases from V and 1 from J, leaving 16 bases between them. The germline gives CDR1 KGHDR, CDR2 SFDVKD. CDR3: CATSDPDREGSYEQYF. The CDR3, as DNA: TGTGCCACCAGTGACCCCGACAGGGAGGGGTCCTACGAGCAGTACTTC.

This clonotype was detected many times. This sequence joins TRBV9 and TRBJ2-6, with D tentatively TRBD1 (5 bases). Trimming took 0 bases from V and 3 from J, leaving 10 bases between them. The germline V gene encodes CDR1 SGDLS and CDR2 YYNGEE. The CDR3 sequence is 16 residues long. The CDR3 region is CASSVDGASGANVLTF. The DNA of the CDR3 is TGTGCCAGCAGCGTAGATGGGGCTAGTGGGGCCAACGTCCTGACTTTC.

The table lists this clonotype with many counts. The chain has TRBV7-3 and TRBJ2-2; D is unclear. From germline, CDR1 is SGHTA and CDR2 FQGTGA. With 1 base removed from V and 2 bases from J, the gap between germline ends came to 2 bases. The CDR3 length is 13 residues. DNA of the CDR3: TGTGCCAGCAGCTTAAGAAACACCGGGGAGCTGTTTTTT. Its protein is CASSLRNTGELFF.

This clonotype was counted only a few times. The chain is built from TRBV27 and TRBJ1-1; 7 bases match TRBD1. The trim removed 7 bases at V and 0 bases at J, leaving 5 bases unmatched. CDR1 and CDR2 (germline): MNHEY, SMNVEV (reference sequence). This CDR3 has 14 amino acids. The CDR3 here is CASKITGVNTEAFF. DNA of the CDR3: TGTGCCAGCAAAATAACAGGGGTGAACACTGAAGCTTTCTTT.

This clonotype was recorded a few times. V usage is TRBV6-1 and J usage is TRBJ2-1, with no clear D. The length of the CDR3 is 11 residues. Germline CDR1 is MNHNS and CDR2 is SASEGT. V was clipped by 5 bases and J by 10 bases, with 9 bases between them. CDR3 in DNA: TGTGCCAGCAGTAGCGCCAGGGAGCAGTTCTTC. Protein sequence: CASSSAREQFF.

The genes are TRBV6-1 and TRBJ2-1; 10 nucleotides line up with TRBD1. The CDR3 is made up of 15 amino acids. V gave up 3 bases and J gave up 5 bases; unmatched junction bases: 4. The germline gives CDR1 MNHNS, CDR2 SASEGT. CDR3 nucleotide sequence: TGTGCCAGCAGTGACGGACAGGGGGGCCACAATGAGCAGTTCTTC. This sequence encodes CASSDGQGGHNEQFF.

The table lists this clonotype with many counts. The V call is TRBV10-3, the J call TRBJ2-1, with 8 bases identical to TRBD2. Per germline, CDR1 ENHRY and CDR2 SYGVKD. The length of the CDR3 is 16 residues. Trimming took 0 bases from V and 3 from J; bases not matched to a gene: 4. CDR3 nucleotides: TGTGCCATCAGTGAGTCCACTAGCGGACTCTACAATGAGCAGTTCTTC. Its translation: CAISESTSGLYNEQFF.

The CDR3 loop reads CASSTAAGTAQETQYF. CDR3 bases: TGTGCCAGCAGTACCGCCGCAGGGACGGCCCAAGAGACCCAGTACTTC. V is TRBV12-3 or TRBV12-4 and J is TRBJ2-5; the D gene could be TRBD1 or TRBD2 (5 bases each). With 5 bases removed from V and 1 base from J, the gap between germline ends came to 17 bases. The CDR3 loop spans 16 amino acids.

This clonotype has only a few counts. The J gene is TRBJ2-7, the V gene TRBV30, with a weak D call TRBD1 (5 bases). The V gene's germline CDR1 is GTSNPN and CDR2 SVGIG (reference sequence). V was clipped by 0 bases and J by 2 bases, with 14 bases between them. This CDR3 contains 15 residues. CDR3 sequence: CAWSVLAGFTYEQYF. For the CDR3, the DNA is TGTGCCTGGAGTGTTCTCGCAGGGTTCACCTACGAGCAGTACTTC.

J is TRBJ2-2 and V is TRBV5-1; 7 bases are shared with TRBD2. The trim removed 5 bases at V and 2 bases at J, leaving 15 bases unmatched. The CDR3 is made up of 18 amino acids. Germline CDR1 SGHRS, CDR2 YFSETQ. The CDR3 coding sequence is TGCGCCAGCAGAACCAGTCCTCAGCTAGCGGATAACACCGGGGAGCTGTTTTTT. Encoded protein: CASRTSPQLADNTGELFF.

In this sample, this clonotype turned up many times. This sequence joins TRBV5-1 and TRBJ2-6; D ambiguous. V was clipped by 4 bases and J by 4 bases, with 12 bases between them. This CDR3 is built from 15 residues. The germline V gene encodes CDR1 SGHRS and CDR2 YFSETQ. CDR3 in amino acids: CASSIFSGGANVLTF. CDR3 sequence (DNA): TGCGCCAGCAGCATTTTTTCCGGGGGGGCCAACGTCCTGACTTTC.

This clonotype was counted between two and nine times. The chain uses TRBV9 and TRBJ1-2, with unresolved D. CDR3 size: 14 residues. With 5 bases removed from V and 3 bases from J, the gap between germline ends came to 14 bases. Germline V lookup: CDR1 SGDLS, CDR2 YYNGEE. This chain's CDR3 is CASSRIRADYGYTF. The CDR3 DNA reads as TGTGCCAGCAGTCGAATCCGAGCAGACTATGGCTACACCTTC.

This clonotype appeared many times. This rearrangement joins TRBV12-3 or TRBV12-4 to TRBJ1-1; tentatively, D is TRBD1 (6 bases). V lost 1 base and J lost 1, with 10 bases in between. The CDR3 is 15 amino acids. CDR3 region: CASSLGGAANTEAFF. In DNA form, the CDR3 reads TGTGCCAGCAGTTTAGGGGGGGCGGCGAACACTGAAGCTTTCTTT.

The chain uses TRBV2 and TRBJ1-1, with D maybe TRBD1 (6 bases). The CDR3 spans 11 residues. The germline CDR1 and CDR2 sequences are SNHLY and FYNNEI. V lost 5 bases and J lost 8, with 9 bases in between. CDR3 bases: TGTGCCAGCAGTATAACAGGGGAAGCTTTCTTT. Translated, it gives CASSITGEAFF.

This clonotype was recorded a few times. The rearrangement uses TRBV29-1 and TRBJ2-7; D perhaps matches TRBD1 (6 bases). The germline V and J ends were trimmed by 4 bases and 2 bases, with 12 bases remaining between them. CDR1 and CDR2 from the germline V gene are SQVTM and ANQGSEA. This CDR3 spans 13 amino acids. This chain's CDR3 is CSVGGQGPYEQYF. CDR3 nucleotide sequence: TGCAGCGTTGGGGGGCAGGGCCCCTACGAGCAGTACTTC.

The CDR3 spells CASTPGRFYEQYF. In DNA form, the CDR3 reads TGTGCCAGCACCCCTGGGCGGTTCTACGAGCAGTACTTC. The V gene is TRBV28, the J gene TRBJ2-7; D uncertain. The germline V gene has CDR1 MDHEN and CDR2 SYDVKM. The germline V and J ends were trimmed by 7 bases and 3 bases, with 13 bases remaining between them. This CDR3 spans 13 amino acids.